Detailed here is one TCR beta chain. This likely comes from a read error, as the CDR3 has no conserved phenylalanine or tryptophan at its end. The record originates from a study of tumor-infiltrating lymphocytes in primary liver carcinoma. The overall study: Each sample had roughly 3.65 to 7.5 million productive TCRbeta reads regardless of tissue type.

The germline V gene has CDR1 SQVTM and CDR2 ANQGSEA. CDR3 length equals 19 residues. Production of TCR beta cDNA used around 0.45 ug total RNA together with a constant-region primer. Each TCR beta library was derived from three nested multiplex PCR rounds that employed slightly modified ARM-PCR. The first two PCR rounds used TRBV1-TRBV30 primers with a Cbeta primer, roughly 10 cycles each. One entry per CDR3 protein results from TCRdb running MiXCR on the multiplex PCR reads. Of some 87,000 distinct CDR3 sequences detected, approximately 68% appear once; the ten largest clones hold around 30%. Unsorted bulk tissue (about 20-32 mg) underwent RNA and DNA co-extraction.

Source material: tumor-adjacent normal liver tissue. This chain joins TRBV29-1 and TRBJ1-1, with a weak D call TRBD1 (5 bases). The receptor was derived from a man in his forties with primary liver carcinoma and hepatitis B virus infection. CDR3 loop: CSVEGGSYSDGRRRTEAFS. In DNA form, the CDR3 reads TGCAGCGTTGAGGGGGGGTCCTACTCAGACGGGCGAAGAAGAACTGAGGCTTTCTCT.